This is a list of T cell receptor beta chains from one sample in a study of chemoradiotherapy in HPV16-positive cancers. Using immunoSEQ multiplex PCR, the repertoire was profiled, and TCRdb retains in-frame clones only, with some absent. This table has some 12,000 clones, 60% to 80% appearing once. Sampling took place from a patient who underwent chemoradiotherapy. The receptors were sampled from a human donor with HPV-associated anogenital cancer. CDR3s include the opening cysteine and the closing phenylalanine or tryptophan. Fields, in order: D gene, J gene, V gene, clone size, CDR3 length, CDR3 DNA, CDR3 protein. The D gene is left open where the match is weak. Expanded clones are given a class, and other clones once, few, many or no size at all.

>TRBD1|TRBJ1-2|TRBV7-9|.|14
TGTGCCAGCAGCTTCGGCAGGGGGACCTATGGCTACACCTTC
CASSFGRGTYGYTF
>.|TRBJ1-2|TRBV27|.|15
TGTGCCAGCAGTCCAAACAGGGCACCCTACTATGGCTACACCTTC
CASSPNRAPYYGYTF
>.|TRBJ2-3|TRBV6-4|.|15
TGTGCCAGCAGTCCCTCTAGCGTGCGCACAGATACGCAGTATTTT
CASSPSSVRTDTQYF
>.|TRBJ2-3|TRBV2|.|15
TGTGCCAGCAGTGGAAGTGGGAAAAGCACAGATACGCAGTATTTT
CASSGSGKSTDTQYF
>.|TRBJ1-2|TRBV18|.|12
TGTGCCAGCTCACCGGGACGGGCTGGCTACACCTTC
CASSPGRAGYTF
>.|TRBJ1-1|TRBV14|.|15
TGTGCCAGCAGCCAAGGATCGGGGGAACACACTGAAGCTTTCTTT
CASSQGSGEHTEAFF
>.|TRBJ2-7|TRBV7-2|.|13
TGTGCCAGCAGCTTAGATCCCTCCTACGAGCAGTACTTC
CASSLDPSYEQYF
>TRBD2|TRBJ2-2|TRBV5-1|.|14
TGCGCCAGCAGCAAAAGCGGGAGTGGCGGGGAGCTGTTTTTT
CASSKSGSGGELFF
>.|TRBJ1-2|TRBV4-3|.|12
TGCGCCAGCAGCCGAGGGGGGGAACCCACCACCTTC
CASSRGGEPTTF
>.|TRBJ1-1|TRBV6-5|.|16
TGTGCCAGCAGTTACACCACAGGACCCTTGAACACTGAAGCTTTCTTT
CASSYTTGPLNTEAFF
>TRBD1|TRBJ1-6|TRBV15|.|17
TGTGCCACCAGCAGCCCCACCCGGGACAGGGAGAATTCACCCCTCCACTTT
CATSSPTRDRENSPLHF
>.|TRBJ1-6|TRBV11-2|.|11
TGTGCCAGCGAGAATCTGGGGGCCCTCCACTTT
CASENLGALHF
>TRBD1|TRBJ1-1|TRBV2|few|16
TGTGCCAGCACCCAACAGGGGGGACGGATGAGTACTGAAGCTTTCTTT
CASTQQGGRMSTEAFF
>TRBD1|TRBJ2-7|TRBV7-2|.|16
TGTGCCAGCAGACCCGGACAGGGGCGGGGCTCCTACGAGCAGTACTTC
CASRPGQGRGSYEQYF
>.|TRBJ2-7|TRBV25-1|.|13
TGTGCCAGCAGAGGGGATCCCACCTACGAGCAGTACTTC
CASRGDPTYEQYF
>.|TRBJ2-2|TRBV18|.|16
TGTGCCAGCTCACCAGGCGTGACAACGAACACCGGGGAGCTGTTTTTT
CASSPGVTTNTGELFF
>.|TRBJ1-6|TRBV18|.|16
TGTGCCAGCTCATCGCTAGATGCAGGCCAGGATTCACCCCTCCACTTT
CASSSLDAGQDSPLHF
>.|TRBJ1-1|TRBV12-5|few|14
TGTGCTAGTCTCCCAGGGATCCCGAACACTGAAGCTTTCTTT
CASLPGIPNTEAFF
>TRBD1|TRBJ1-2|TRBV6-6|.|13
TGTGCCAGCAGTTCCAGGGGGCAGGATGGCTACACCTTC
CASSSRGQDGYTF
>.|TRBJ1-2|TRBV9|few|14
TGTGCCAGCAGCGTAGATCGGGGTCTTGGAGGCTACACCTTC
CASSVDRGLGGYTF
>.|TRBJ1-1|TRBV6-6|.|14
TGTGCCAGCAGTTACCGGGGGGAGAACACTGAAGCTTTCTTT
CASSYRGENTEAFF
>TRBD2|TRBJ2-7|TRBV29-1|.|12
TGCAGCGTTGAGAGGCCGGGGGGCGAGCAGTACTTC
CSVERPGGEQYF
>TRBD1|TRBJ1-1|TRBV7-6|few|14
TGTGCCAGCAGCAGACAGGGGTGGAACACTGAAGCTTTCTTT
CASSRQGWNTEAFF
>TRBD2|TRBJ2-1|TRBV9|.|16
TGTGCCAGCAGCGGGGCGGGGGGGCCTTCCTACAATGAGCAGTTCTTC
CASSGAGGPSYNEQFF
>.|TRBJ2-2|TRBV6-5|few|15
TGTGCCAGCAGTTACCTCTCTGGGGCCACCGGGGAGCTGTTTTTT
CASSYLSGATGELFF
>.|TRBJ2-5|TRBV7-9|.|14
TGTGCCAGCAGCTTCGGGGGACCCCAAGAGACCCAGTACTTC
CASSFGGPQETQYF
>TRBD1|TRBJ2-3|TRBV2|.|17
TGTGCCAGCAGTGAGCGACAGGGGGCGTGGGGCACAGATACGCAGTATTTT
CASSERQGAWGTDTQYF
>.|TRBJ1-6|TRBV5-4|few|15
TGTGCCAGCAGCCTGGGCCCGCTAGGGGATTCACCCCTCCACTTT
CASSLGPLGDSPLHF
>TRBD1|TRBJ2-3|TRBV6-5|.|15
TGTGCCAGCAGTAGCCGGGACAGGGACACAGATACGCAGTATTTT
CASSSRDRDTDTQYF
>.|TRBJ1-2|TRBV18|.|11
TGTGCCAGCTCGGACATTTATGGCTACACCTTC
CASSDIYGYTF
>TRBD1|TRBJ1-6|TRBV9|.|15
TGTGCCAGCAGCGCCTCAGGGGGCGTTAATTCACCCCTCCACTTT
CASSASGGVNSPLHF
>TRBD1|TRBJ1-1|TRBV19|.|15
TGTGCCACCAGGGAACGACAGGGAACCAACACTGAAGCTTTCTTT
CATRERQGTNTEAFF
>.|TRBJ1-5|TRBV28|.|17
TGTGCCAGCAGGGTAGATGTGTGGGGGGGTAGCAATCAGCCCCAGCATTTT
CASRVDVWGGSNQPQHF
>.|TRBJ1-1|TRBV5-6|.|13
TGTGCCAGCAGCTTGGGGGGGAACACTGAAGCTTTCTTT
CASSLGGNTEAFF
>.|TRBJ1-1|TRBV5-5|once|16
TGTGCCAGCAGCGGAGGGGGGGAGGTTCGGAGCACTGAAGCTTTCTTT
CASSGGGEVRSTEAFF
>TRBD1|TRBJ1-3|TRBV10-3|few|16
TGTGCCATCAGGGGGACAGGTCTCGGCTCTGGAAACACCATATATTTT
CAIRGTGLGSGNTIYF
>.|TRBJ2-1|TRBV11-3|.|16
TGTGCCAGCAGCTTAAGTTCCGGGAGCTCCTACAATGAGCAGTTCTTC
CASSLSSGSSYNEQFF
>.|TRBJ1-4|TRBV29-1|.|11
TGCAGCGGGACAGCGGAGGAAAAACTGTTTTTT
CSGTAEEKLFF
>.|TRBJ2-3|TRBV10-3|.|18
TGTGCCATCAGTGAGTCTACGAAGGGACGATGGGCCACAGATACGCAGTATTTT
CAISESTKGRWATDTQYF
>.|TRBJ1-6|TRBV5-1|few|14
TGCGCCAGCAGCTTACAGGACAACAATTCACCCCTCCACTTT
CASSLQDNNSPLHF
>TRBD1|TRBJ1-1|TRBV10-3|.|16
TGTGCCATAGGGGACCGTGAACAGGGGGCGGACACTGAAGCTTTCTTT
CAIGDREQGADTEAFF
>TRBD1|TRBJ2-2|TRBV6-6|.|15
TGTGCCAGCAGACCTGACAGGGGGCCGGCCGGGGAGCTGTTTTTT
CASRPDRGPAGELFF
>.|TRBJ2-1|TRBV7-6|.|14
TGTGCCAGCAGCTCCTCGGGAGTAAGGAATGAGCAGTTCTTC
CASSSSGVRNEQFF
>TRBD1|TRBJ1-1|TRBV27|.|14
TGTGCCAGCAGTTTCTACAGGGGCGGTACTGAAGCTTTCTTT
CASSFYRGGTEAFF
>TRBD1|TRBJ1-1|TRBV7-2|.|14
TGTGCCAGCAGCCTGACAGGGGCCAACACTGAAGCTTTCTTT
CASSLTGANTEAFF
>.|TRBJ1-1|TRBV5-1|.|16
TGCGCCAGCAGCTCGGACCCTTTCCGGGGGCTAACTGAAGCTTTCTTT
CASSSDPFRGLTEAFF
>TRBD1|TRBJ1-5|TRBV27|.|16
TGTGCCAGCAGTATGACGGCGGGACAGTTAAATCAGCCCCAGCATTTT
CASSMTAGQLNQPQHF
>.|TRBJ2-7|TRBV5-1|.|12
TGCGCCAGCAGCATCGACAGCTACGAGCAGTACTTC
CASSIDSYEQYF
>TRBD2|TRBJ2-1|TRBV27|.|14
TGTGCCAGCCGGGGGGGAGGCTCCTACAATGAGCAGTTCTTC
CASRGGGSYNEQFF
>TRBD2|TRBJ2-3|TRBV7-9|.|17
TGTGCCAGCAGCTTAATGCGACTAGCGGGAGACACAGATACGCAGTATTTT
CASSLMRLAGDTDTQYF
>.|TRBJ2-3|TRBV7-9|.|12
TGTGCCAGCCGCGAGAACCTAGATACGCAGTATTTT
CASRENLDTQYF